Shown below are 25 T cell receptor beta chains from a single sample sequenced in a study of cytomegalovirus exposure and HLA in healthy donors. Primers included in the PCR were 60 Vbeta and 13 Jbeta primers. Using immunoSEQ multiplex PCR, the repertoire was profiled, and TCRdb retains in-frame clones only, with some absent. The sample yields around 250,000 clones, 80% to 85% seen once. Material for sequencing was PBMCs. The source is an older woman in good health and CMV-seropositive.

The J gene is TRBJ2-1, the V gene TRBV7-3, with 9 positions matching TRBD2. The germline CDR1 and CDR2 sequences are SGHTA and FQGTGA. CDR3 length: 16 amino acids. The V and J ends lost 4 bases and 9 bases, in that order; junction bases with no gene match: 13. The CDR3, as DNA: TGTGCCAGCAGCTCCGTGAGGGCTAGCGGGACAAGTGAGCAGTTCTTC. This sequence encodes CASSSVRASGTSEQFF.

The sample holds a few counts of this clone. The V and J genes are TRBV29-1 and TRBJ2-3; weak D call: TRBD2 (5 bases). There are 13 residues in the CDR3. Germline V lookup: CDR1 SQVTM, CDR2 ANQGSEA. V lost 6 bases to trimming and J lost 3 bases, with 13 bases between them. Here the CDR3 DNA reads TGCAGCGTCGTGGAGGAGGAAACAGATACGCAGTATTTT. Translated, it gives CSVVEEETDTQYF.

The chain couples TRBV5-4 to TRBJ2-1; D perhaps matches TRBD1 (5 bases). Germline lookup yields CDR1 SGHNT and CDR2 YYREEE (reference sequence). Deletions cut 4 bases from V and 10 bases from J, with 18 bases between. The CDR3 totals 14 residues. The DNA of the CDR3 is TGTGCCAGCAGCCCGTGGCCGGGTAAGGGGGAGCAGTTCTTC. Translation: CASSPWPGKGEQFF.

This clone appeared once. The genes are TRBV12-5 and TRBJ1-4; 7 nucleotides agree with TRBD1. The CDR3 has 14 residues. J lost 1 base, V lost 6 bases, and 2 bases had no gene match. CDR1 is LGHNT and CDR2 is FRNRAP in the germline V gene. CDR3 nucleotide sequence: TGTGCTAGTGGGGGACAGCAAACTAATGAAAAACTGTTTTTT. This codes for CASGGQQTNEKLFF. The full variable domain, with the rest looked up from reference TRBV12-5 and TRBJ1-4, is DARVTQTPRHKVTEMGQEVTMRCQPILGHNTVFWYRQTMMQGLELLAYFRNRAPLDDSGMPKDRFSAEMPDATLATLKIQPSEPRDSAVYFCASGGQQTNEKLFFGSGTQLSVL.

The chain joins TRBV5-1 to TRBJ2-6; weak D call: TRBD1 (6 bases). Germline loops: CDR1 SGHRS, CDR2 YFSETQ. V was trimmed by 0 bases and J by 1 base, leaving 11 bases between them. CDR3 length: 17 amino acids. The CDR3 DNA is TGCGCCAGCAGCTTGGATTTTCAGGGGTCTGGGGCCAACGTCCTGACTTTC. It encodes CASSLDFQGSGANVLTF.

CDR3: CASRKTGGSGNTIYF. Written as DNA, the CDR3 is TGTGCCAGCAGAAAGACAGGGGGCTCTGGAAACACCATATATTTT. The V gene is TRBV6-5, the J gene TRBJ1-3, with 9 bases aligning to TRBD1. The germline gives CDR1 MNHEY, CDR2 SVGAGI. With 6 bases clipped from V and 0 bases from J, the junction kept 3 bases outside the gene matches. The CDR3 consists of 15 residues.

The CDR3 region has the DNA TGTGCCAGCAGTGAAGTGTATACTACCCTAAGCTACACCTTC. Translated, it gives CASSEVYTTLSYTF. The chain joins TRBV6-1 to TRBJ1-2; D is ambiguous. In germline, CDR1 is MNHNS, CDR2 SASEGT. The V gene lost 1 base and the J gene lost 9 bases, with 15 bases spanning the gap. This CDR3 spans 14 amino acids.

This clone was seen only a few times. This specimen includes other DNA sequences encoding the same CDR3. The genes are TRBV2 and TRBJ1-3; D is possibly TRBD1 (6 bases). Germline values: CDR1 SNHLY, CDR2 FYNNEI. V was trimmed by 6 bases and J by 2 bases, leaving 11 bases between them. The CDR3 spans 14 residues. The DNA for the CDR3 is TGTGCCAGCAGCGCCCAGGGGACTGGAAACACCATATATTTT. Translating gives CASSAQGTGNTIYF.

The V and J genes are TRBV19 and TRBJ1-1; D gene ambiguous. The CDR3 loop spans 14 amino acids. The ends were cut back, 4 bases at V and 5 bases at J, with 14 bases in the middle. Germline CDR1 reads LNHDA; CDR2 reads SQIVND (reference sequence). The CDR3 is CASSRREGRTEAFF. CDR3 bases: TGTGCCAGTAGTAGGAGAGAAGGGAGAACTGAAGCTTTCTTT.

The CDR3 sequence is CASSQPTSGSYNEQFF. In DNA form, the CDR3 reads TGTGCCAGCAGTCAACCGACTAGCGGTAGTTACAATGAGCAGTTCTTC. This chain uses TRBV7-6 with TRBJ2-1, with 9 positions matching TRBD2. The CDR3 covers 16 residues. The V gene end was trimmed by 6 bases and the J gene end by 4 bases; junction bases not matched to a gene: 10. CDR1 is SGHVS and CDR2 is FNYEAQ in the germline V gene.

A single count supports this clone. The CDR3 DNA sequence: TGTGCCAGCAGTGAAAGGGGTTTCGGTGGCTACACCTTC. It is translated as CASSERGFGGYTF. The gene calls are TRBV2 and TRBJ1-2; tentative D call: TRBD1 (5 bases). The CDR3 sequence is 13 residues long. Per the germline V gene, CDR1 is SNHLY and CDR2 is FYNNEI. Trimming took off 2 bases at V and 7 bases at J, with 11 bases between the two ends.

The chain joins TRBV5-1 to TRBJ1-2; TRBD1 aligns across 8 bases. The CDR3 length is 14 residues. Trimming cost V 4 bases and J 5 bases; bases outside gene matches: 7. Germline CDR1 and CDR2: SGHRS and YFSETQ. This CDR3 is CASSVLTGEYGYTF. DNA for the CDR3: TGCGCCAGCAGCGTACTGACAGGGGAATATGGCTACACCTTC. Drawing the rest from reference TRBV5-1 and TRBJ1-2, the complete variable domain is KAGVTQTPRYLIKTRGQQVTLSCSPISGHRSVSWYQQTPGQGLQFLFEYFSETQRNKGNFPGRFSGRQFSNSRSEMNVSTLELGDSALYLCASSVLTGEYGYTFGSGTRLTVV.

This clone was found a few times. The chain recombines TRBV19 with TRBJ1-1; D is possibly TRBD1 (6 bases). Germline values: CDR1 LNHDA, CDR2 SQIVND (reference sequence). This CDR3 contains 17 residues. The V gene lost 3 bases and the J gene lost 5 bases, with 22 bases spanning the gap. The CDR3 protein is CASSIGRGTGKGTEAFF. As DNA, the CDR3 is TGTGCCAGTAGTATCGGAAGGGGAACAGGGAAGGGAACTGAAGCTTTCTTT. The full variable domain, with the rest looked up from reference TRBV19 and TRBJ1-1, is DGGITQSPKYLFRKEGQNVTLSCEQNLNHDAMYWYRQDPGQGLRLIYYSQIVNDFQKGDIAEGYSVSREKKESFPLTVTSAQKNPTAFYLCASSIGRGTGKGTEAFFGQGTRLTVV.

Regarding this clone: Additional DNA sequences in this sample encode the identical CDR3. The CDR3 sequence: CASSYSGGLYNEQFF. The DNA of the CDR3 is TGTGCCAGCAGTTACTCTGGGGGCCTTTACAATGAGCAGTTCTTC. The genes are TRBV6-5 and TRBJ2-1; possibly TRBD1 for D (6 bases). CDR1 is MNHEY and CDR2 is SVGAGI in the germline V gene. Between the trimmed V and J ends, which lost 0 bases and 4 bases, there was a span of 10 bases. The CDR3 has 15 residues.

V is TRBV29-1 and J is TRBJ1-1; D gene ambiguous. The CDR3 sequence is 15 residues long. V was cut by 3 bases and J by 2 bases, with 16 bases left in between. Per germline, CDR1 SQVTM and CDR2 ANQGSEA. As DNA, the CDR3 is TGCAGCGTTGATGTCGGGTTACACCTTAACACTGAAGCTTTCTTT. This encodes CSVDVGLHLNTEAFF.

The chain links TRBV6-5 to TRBJ1-4; no definite D call. V gave up 6 bases and J gave up 7 bases, with 12 bases separating them. Germline V gene data show CDR1 as MNHEY and CDR2 as SVGAGI. CDR3 length equals 13 residues. CDR3 amino acids: CASRDGVGEKLFF. CDR3 DNA sequence: TGTGCCAGCAGAGACGGGGTGGGTGAAAAACTGTTTTTT.

The CDR3 nucleotides are TGTGCCATCCGGGACAGGGAAGATCAGCCCCAGCATTTT. Translating gives CAIRDREDQPQHF. The V and J genes are TRBV10-3 and TRBJ1-5; the match to TRBD1 covers 9 bases. The CDR3 contains 13 residues. Trimming took 8 bases from V and 5 from J; bases not matched to a gene: 4. Germline CDR1 is ENHRY and CDR2 is SYGVKD.

This clone has a single count. DNA for the CDR3: TGTGCCAGCGAACAGGGGCTGAATGAGCAGTTCTTC. Protein product: CASEQGLNEQFF. This chain links TRBV28 with TRBJ2-1; 7 bases agree with TRBD1. The CDR3 is made up of 12 amino acids. The trim removed 8 bases at V and 7 bases at J, leaving 5 bases unmatched. Germline CDR1 and CDR2: MDHEN and SYDVKM.

The chain links TRBV19 to TRBJ1-1; 7 bases fit TRBD1. This CDR3 region has 13 residues. CDR1 and CDR2 (germline): LNHDA, SQIVND (reference sequence). Trimming removed 5 bases from V and 6 bases from J; junction bases left unmatched: 6. The CDR3 DNA follows: TGTGCCAGTAGTTGGGTCAGGGGGTCTGAAGCTTTCTTT. Translation gives CASSWVRGSEAFF.

The chain recombines TRBV30 with TRBJ1-2; perhaps TRBD1 as D (6 bases). Trimming cost V 2 bases and J 11 bases, with 12 bases left between them. Per germline, CDR1 GTSNPN and CDR2 SVGIG (reference sequence). CDR3 length equals 11 residues. Written as DNA, the CDR3 is TGTGCCTGGAGTACACAGGGTGATTACACCTTC. This encodes CAWSTQGDYTF.

The rearrangement joins TRBV5-4 to TRBJ2-5, with 15 bases aligning to TRBD2. The germline gives CDR1 SGHNT, CDR2 YYREEE (reference sequence). The length of the CDR3 is 20 residues. V dropped 3 bases and J dropped 5; count of bases not matched to a gene: 17. CDR3 region: CASSSPGGLAGGLVEETQYF. The DNA for the CDR3 is TGTGCCAGCAGCTCCCCTGGGGGACTAGCGGGAGGCTTGGTGGAGGAGACCCAGTACTTC.

V usage is TRBV18 and J usage is TRBJ1-4; D not certain. V was pared by 5 bases and J by 7 bases, with 8 bases between. Germline V gene data show CDR1 as KGHSH and CDR2 as LQKENI. The CDR3 covers 12 residues. The CDR3 reads CASSTEGEKLFF. For the CDR3, the DNA is TGTGCCAGCTCAACAGAAGGTGAAAAACTGTTTTTT. The variable domain in full, completed from reference TRBV18 and TRBJ1-4, reads NAGVMQNPRHLVRRRGQEARLRCSPMKGHSHVYWYRQLPEEGLKFMVYLQKENIIDESGMPKERFSAEFPKEGPSILRIQQVVRGDSAAYFCASSTEGEKLFFGSGTQLSVL.

The chain combines TRBV2 with TRBJ2-1, with TRBD2 matching over 7 bases. The V gene's germline CDR1 is SNHLY and CDR2 FYNNEI. Trimming cost V 3 bases and J 8 bases; bases outside gene matches: 7. The CDR3 sequence is 14 residues long. CDR3 in DNA: TGTGCCAGCAGTGAGGGACTACCGTACGATGAGCAGTTCTTC. Translating it yields CASSEGLPYDEQFF. Together with reference TRBV2 and TRBJ2-1, the CDR3 gives the full variable domain: EPEVTQTPSHQVTQMGQEVILRCVPISNHLYFYWYRQILGQKVEFLVSFYNNEISEKSEIFDDQFSVERPDGSNFTLKIRSTKLEDSAMYFCASSEGLPYDEQFFGPGTRLTVL.

The V and J genes are TRBV10-3 and TRBJ2-7, with 10 bases that match TRBD1. Germline V gene data show CDR1 as ENHRY and CDR2 as SYGVKD. Losses at the gene ends were 6 bases for V and 5 bases for J; bases not matched to a gene: 1. The CDR3 contains 12 residues. CDR3 bases: TGTGCCATCAGCGGGACAGGGGACGAGCAGTACTTC. Translating it yields CAISGTGDEQYF.

This clone was observed once. The rearrangement joins TRBV6-1 to TRBJ2-3; a possible D gene is TRBD2 (5 bases). CDR1 and CDR2 (germline): MNHNS, SASEGT. The CDR3 totals 15 residues. V was clipped by 9 bases and J by 4 bases, with 20 bases between them. The CDR3 sequence is CASPKGGPTSDTQYF. In DNA, the CDR3 is TGTGCCAGTCCAAAGGGCGGGCCTACTTCAGATACGCAGTATTTT.